This paragraph reports one T cell receptor beta chain. The data were obtained in a study of blood T cell repertoires in COVID-19. Study at large: Sample material is recorded as cDNA or gDNA derived from T cells, B-cell-depleted T cells, or PBMCs.

CDR3 size: 15 residues. Unmatched junction bases numbered 8, after V lost 4 bases and J lost 2 bases. The germline V gene has CDR1 SGHRS and CDR2 YFSETQ. Source study methods: Quantification of nucleated cells was approximated via reference gene primer amplification. The data were produced by immunoSEQ multiplex PCR, yet TCRdb's version contains in-frame clones alone and is incomplete. V and J calls and clone size follow that table, whereas D and trimming were derived from the DNA. The sample carries around 250,000 clones, approximately 83% recorded once. The sample taken for sequencing was peripheral blood. The receptor comes from a man aged 30 to 45 who had recovered from COVID-19. V gene TRBV5-1 combines with J gene TRBJ1-2, with 7 bases matching TRBD1. This CDR3 is CASSQGDSSNYGYTF. The CDR3, as DNA: TGCGCCAGCAGCCAGGGGGACAGCAGCAACTATGGCTACACCTTC. The full variable domain, completed using reference TRBV5-1 and TRBJ1-2, is KAGVTQTPRYLIKTRGQQVTLSCSPISGHRSVSWYQQTPGQGLQFLFEYFSETQRNKGNFPGRFSGRQFSNSRSEMNVSTLELGDSALYLCASSQGDSSNYGYTFGSGTRLTVV.